This TCR beta chain is drawn from a study of graft-versus-host responses after intestinal transplantation. Using immunoSEQ multiplex PCR, the repertoire was profiled, and TCRdb retains in-frame clones only, with some absent. The sample shows tens of thousands of clones, around 90% of them seen only once. This clone came up a few times. Its antigen is as yet unknown. V dropped 5 bases and J dropped 10; count of bases not matched to a gene: 9. Germline CDR1 is SGHRS and CDR2 is YFSETQ. The CDR3 loop spans 14 amino acids. The gene calls are TRBV5-1 and TRBJ1-4; 9 nucleotides agree with TRBD1. The clonotype was recovered from a human donor who was the organ donor for an intestinal transplant. The sequencing here drew on unstimulated CD4+ T cells sorted from spleen or lymph node cells, taken before transplant. CDR3 sequence: CASSAGTGRGKLFF. The CDR3 DNA reads TGCGCCAGCAGTGCCGGGACAGGGAGGGGAAAACTGTTTTTT.